This TCR beta chain was recovered during a study of blood T cells in healthy people across ages. Overall study findings and caveats: Long-lived donors exceeded aged donors in naive CD4+ cells and diversity. PBMCs were not sorted, which prevented a conclusive comparison of naive versus antigen-experienced cells. Per million T cells, TCR beta diversity dropped roughly linearly as age increased.

The CDR3 length is 14 residues. The V gene's germline CDR1 is DFQATT and CDR2 SNEGSKA (reference sequence). Trimming stripped 1 base from V and 4 bases from J, with 14 bases between. Comment on this clonotype: Its target is unknown.

A second PCR of roughly 6 to 12 cycles used a sample-barcoded 5' primer and a J-beta primer mix. TCRdb re-derived calls from the 5' RACE reads in MiXCR, one entry per CDR3 protein. The sample records over 300,000 distinct CDR3 sequences, approximately 52% being singletons. Isolated per sample were at least 7 million PBMCs. The chain recombines TRBV20-1 with TRBJ2-7, with D possibly TRBD2 on 6 matching bases. Sample: blood. The sequence was obtained from a man aged 55 to 70 in good health. The CDR3 DNA is TGCAGTGCTAGAGGACTAGTAGAGGAGTACGAGCAGTACTTC. Translating it yields CSARGLVEEYEQYF.